This T cell receptor (beta chain) was obtained from a study of shared clonotypes between healthy human individuals. Study-wide background: Plates per donor: three CD4 naive, three CD4 memory, two CD8 naive, one CD8 memory. Whole-study findings and limits: Relative to clonotypes present in all four donors, those not shared had lower generation probabilities.

Sorted-subset replicate PCRs used 200 ng DNA, approximately 27,000 T cell genomes. Measured with immunoSEQ multiplex PCR; TCRdb has only the in-frame clones, and not every one. The top ten hold around 0.37% of the sample, which has 2 million to 3 million clones, approximately 94% seen once. Trimming shortened V by 7 bases and J by 4 bases, and 25 bases separated the two germline ends. Germline V gene data show CDR1 as MDHEN and CDR2 as SYDVKM. The CDR3 is made up of 18 amino acids. All participating donors were Caucasian adults from Nashville, Tennessee. This clone has only one observation. Antigen specificity is unknown.

The V call is TRBV28, the J call TRBJ2-2, with D possibly TRBD1 on 5 matching bases. Sequencing used naive CD4+ T cells from PBMCs. Subset defined: CD45RA+ positively selected. This sequence originates from a man aged 18 to 30 in good health. Some clones in this sample may be carry-over from other donors' samples. The CDR3 region is CASNLWGWGRNSTGELFF. Here the CDR3 DNA reads TGTGCCAGCAATCTCTGGGGCTGGGGCAGGAACAGCACCGGGGAGCTGTTTTTT.